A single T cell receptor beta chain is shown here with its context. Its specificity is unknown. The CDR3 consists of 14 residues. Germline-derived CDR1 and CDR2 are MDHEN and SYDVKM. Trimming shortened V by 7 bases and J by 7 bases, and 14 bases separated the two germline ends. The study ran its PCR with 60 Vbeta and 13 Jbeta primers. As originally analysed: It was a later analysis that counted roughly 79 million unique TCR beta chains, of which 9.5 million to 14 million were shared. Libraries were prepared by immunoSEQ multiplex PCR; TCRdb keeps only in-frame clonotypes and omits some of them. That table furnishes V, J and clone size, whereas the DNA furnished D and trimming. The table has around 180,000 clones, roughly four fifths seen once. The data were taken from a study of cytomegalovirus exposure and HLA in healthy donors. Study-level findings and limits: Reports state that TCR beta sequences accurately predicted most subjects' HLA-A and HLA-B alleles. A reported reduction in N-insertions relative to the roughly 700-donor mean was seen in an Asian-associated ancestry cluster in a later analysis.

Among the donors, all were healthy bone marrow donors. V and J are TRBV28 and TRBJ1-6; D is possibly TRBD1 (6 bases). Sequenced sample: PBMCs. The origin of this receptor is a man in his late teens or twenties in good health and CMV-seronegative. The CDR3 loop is CASIKTGPNSPLHF. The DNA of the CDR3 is TGTGCCAGCATTAAAACAGGGCCGAATTCACCCCTCCACTTT.